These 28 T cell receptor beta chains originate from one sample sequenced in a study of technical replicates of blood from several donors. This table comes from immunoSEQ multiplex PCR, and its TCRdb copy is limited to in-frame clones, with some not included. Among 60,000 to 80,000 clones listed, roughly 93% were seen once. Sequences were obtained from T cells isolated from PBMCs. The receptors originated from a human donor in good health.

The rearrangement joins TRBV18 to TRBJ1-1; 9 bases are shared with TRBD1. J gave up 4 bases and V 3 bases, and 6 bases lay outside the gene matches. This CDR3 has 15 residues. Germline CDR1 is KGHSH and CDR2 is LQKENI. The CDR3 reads CASSPRDRVTTEAFF. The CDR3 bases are TGTGCCAGCTCACCCAGGGACAGGGTAACCACTGAAGCTTTCTTT.

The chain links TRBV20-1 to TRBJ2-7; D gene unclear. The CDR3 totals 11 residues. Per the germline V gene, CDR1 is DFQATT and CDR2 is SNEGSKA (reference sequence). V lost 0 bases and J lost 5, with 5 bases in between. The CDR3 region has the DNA TGCAGTGCTAGAGATCTAGACGAGCAGTACTTC. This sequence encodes CSARDLDEQYF.

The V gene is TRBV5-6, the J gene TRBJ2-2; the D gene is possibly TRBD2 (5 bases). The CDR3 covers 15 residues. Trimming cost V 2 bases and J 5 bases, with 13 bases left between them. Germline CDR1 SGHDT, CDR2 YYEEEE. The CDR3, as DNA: TGTGCCAGCAGCTTTACGTCCTCGGGGACCGGGGAGCTGTTTTTT. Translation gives CASSFTSSGTGELFF. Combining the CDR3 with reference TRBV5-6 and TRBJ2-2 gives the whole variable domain DAGVTQSPTHLIKTRGQQVTLRCSPKSGHDTVSWYQQALGQGPQFIFQYYEEEERQRGNFPDRFSGHQFPNYSSELNVNALLLGDSALYLCASSFTSSGTGELFFGEGSRLTVL.

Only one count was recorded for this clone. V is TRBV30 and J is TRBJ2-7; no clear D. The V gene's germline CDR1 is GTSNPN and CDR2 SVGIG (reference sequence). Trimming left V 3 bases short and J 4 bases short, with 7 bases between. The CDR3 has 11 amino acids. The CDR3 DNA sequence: TGTGCCTGGAGGCACGGTTACGAGCAGTACTTC. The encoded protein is CAWRHGYEQYF.

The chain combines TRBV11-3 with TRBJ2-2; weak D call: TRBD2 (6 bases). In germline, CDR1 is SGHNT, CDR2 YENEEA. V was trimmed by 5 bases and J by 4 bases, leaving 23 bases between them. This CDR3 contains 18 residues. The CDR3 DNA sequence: TGTGCCAGCAGCCAAGGAGGGATGTGGGGACTGTTCACCGGGGAGCTGTTTTTT. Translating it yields CASSQGGMWGLFTGELFF.

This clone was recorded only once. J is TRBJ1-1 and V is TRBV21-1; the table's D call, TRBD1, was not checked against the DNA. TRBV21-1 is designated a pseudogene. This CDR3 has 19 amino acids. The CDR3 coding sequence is TGTGCCAGCAGCAAGCAATTCTCCGGGACACAAACCATGAACACTGAAGCTTTCTTT. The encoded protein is CASSKQFSGTQTMNTEAFF.

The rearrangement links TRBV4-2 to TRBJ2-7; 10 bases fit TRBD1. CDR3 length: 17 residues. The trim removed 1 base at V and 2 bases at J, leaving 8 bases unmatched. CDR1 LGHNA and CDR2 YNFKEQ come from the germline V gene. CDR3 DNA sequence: TGTGCCAGCAGCCAAGTGACAGGGGGCGGTGGGACCTACGAGCAGTACTTC. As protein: CASSQVTGGGGTYEQYF.

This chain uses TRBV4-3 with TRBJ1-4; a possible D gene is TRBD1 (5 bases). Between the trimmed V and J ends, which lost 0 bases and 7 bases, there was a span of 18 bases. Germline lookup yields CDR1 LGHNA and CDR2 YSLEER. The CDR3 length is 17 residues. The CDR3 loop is CASSQDSKGGGAEKLFF. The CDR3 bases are TGCGCCAGCAGCCAAGATAGTAAGGGCGGAGGGGCTGAAAAACTGTTTTTT.

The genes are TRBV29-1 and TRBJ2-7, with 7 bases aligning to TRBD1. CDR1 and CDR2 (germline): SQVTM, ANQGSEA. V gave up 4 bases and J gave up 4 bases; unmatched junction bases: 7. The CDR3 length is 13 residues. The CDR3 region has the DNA TGCAGCGTTGTCCGACAGGGAAGTTACGAGCAGTACTTC. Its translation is CSVVRQGSYEQYF.

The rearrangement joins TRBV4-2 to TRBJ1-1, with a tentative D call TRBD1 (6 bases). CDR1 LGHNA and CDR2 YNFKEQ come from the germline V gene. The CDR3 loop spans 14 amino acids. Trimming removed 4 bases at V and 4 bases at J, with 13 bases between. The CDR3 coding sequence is TGTGCCAGCAGCCCGTCAGGGGAGGGCACTGAAGCTTTCTTT. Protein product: CASSPSGEGTEAFF.

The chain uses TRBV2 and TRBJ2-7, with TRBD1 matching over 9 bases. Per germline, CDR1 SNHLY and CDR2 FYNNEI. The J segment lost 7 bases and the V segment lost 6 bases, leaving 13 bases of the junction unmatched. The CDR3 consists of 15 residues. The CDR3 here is CASRSPGQGSLEQYF. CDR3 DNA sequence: TGTGCCAGCAGATCCCCCGGACAGGGGTCCCTTGAGCAGTACTTC.

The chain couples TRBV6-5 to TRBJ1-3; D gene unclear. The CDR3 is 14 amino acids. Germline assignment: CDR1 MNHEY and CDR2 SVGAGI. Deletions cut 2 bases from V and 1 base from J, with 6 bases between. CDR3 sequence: CASSYAGSGNTIYF. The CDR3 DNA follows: TGTGCCAGCAGTTACGCGGGGTCTGGAAACACCATATATTTT.

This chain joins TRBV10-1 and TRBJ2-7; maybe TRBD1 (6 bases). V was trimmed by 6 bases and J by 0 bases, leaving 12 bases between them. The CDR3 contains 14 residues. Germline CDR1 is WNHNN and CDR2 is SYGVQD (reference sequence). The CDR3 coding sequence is TGCGCCAGCAGCATAGGACAGTTCTCCTACGAGCAGTACTTC. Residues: CASSIGQFSYEQYF.

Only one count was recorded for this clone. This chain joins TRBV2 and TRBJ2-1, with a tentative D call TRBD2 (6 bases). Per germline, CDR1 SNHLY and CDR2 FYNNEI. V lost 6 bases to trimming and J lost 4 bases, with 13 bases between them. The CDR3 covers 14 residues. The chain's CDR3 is CASSQLAFYNEQFF. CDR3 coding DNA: TGTGCCAGCAGCCAGCTAGCGTTTTACAATGAGCAGTTCTTC.

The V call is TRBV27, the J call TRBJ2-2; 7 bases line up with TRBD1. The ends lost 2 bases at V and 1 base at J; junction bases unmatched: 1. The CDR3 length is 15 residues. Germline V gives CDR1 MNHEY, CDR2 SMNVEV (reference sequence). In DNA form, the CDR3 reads TGTGCCAGCAGTTTAACAGGGGTGAACACCGGGGAGCTGTTTTTT. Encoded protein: CASSLTGVNTGELFF.

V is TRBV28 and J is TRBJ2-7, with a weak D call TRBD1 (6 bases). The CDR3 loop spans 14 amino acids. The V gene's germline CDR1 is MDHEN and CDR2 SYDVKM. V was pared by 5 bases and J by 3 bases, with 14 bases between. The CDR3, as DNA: TGTGCCAGCAGTCTAACAGGGTATGGCTACGAGCAGTACTTC. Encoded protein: CASSLTGYGYEQYF. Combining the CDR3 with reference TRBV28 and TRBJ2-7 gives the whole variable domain DVKVTQSSRYLVKRTGEKVFLECVQDMDHENMFWYRQDPGLGLRLIYFSYDVKMKEKGDIPEGYSVSREKKERFSLILESASTNQTSMYLCASSLTGYGYEQYFGPGTRLTVT.

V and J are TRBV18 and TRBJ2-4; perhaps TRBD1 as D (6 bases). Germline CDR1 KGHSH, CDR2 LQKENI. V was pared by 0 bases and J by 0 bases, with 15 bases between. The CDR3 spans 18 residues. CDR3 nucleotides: TGTGCCAGCTCACCACCGAATAATAGGGGGAAAGCCAAAAACATTCAGTACTTC. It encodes CASSPPNNRGKAKNIQYF.

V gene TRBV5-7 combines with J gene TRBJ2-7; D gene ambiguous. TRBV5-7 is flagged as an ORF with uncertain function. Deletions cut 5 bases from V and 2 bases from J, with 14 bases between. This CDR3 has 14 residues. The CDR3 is CASSCDWLTYEQYF. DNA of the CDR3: TGTGCCAGCAGTTGTGACTGGCTGACCTACGAGCAGTACTTC.

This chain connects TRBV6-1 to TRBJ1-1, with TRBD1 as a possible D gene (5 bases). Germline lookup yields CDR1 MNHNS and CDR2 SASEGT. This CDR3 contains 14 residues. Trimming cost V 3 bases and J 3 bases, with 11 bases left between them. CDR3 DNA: TGTGCCAGCAGTGATGGGGCAGATTACACTGAAGCTTTCTTT. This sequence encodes CASSDGADYTEAFF.

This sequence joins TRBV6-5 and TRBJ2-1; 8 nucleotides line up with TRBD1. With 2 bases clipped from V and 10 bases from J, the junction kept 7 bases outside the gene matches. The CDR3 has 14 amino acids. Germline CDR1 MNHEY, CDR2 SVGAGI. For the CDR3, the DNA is TGTGCCAGCAGTTACATAGAGACAGGGGAAGAGCAGTTCTTC. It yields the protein CASSYIETGEEQFF.

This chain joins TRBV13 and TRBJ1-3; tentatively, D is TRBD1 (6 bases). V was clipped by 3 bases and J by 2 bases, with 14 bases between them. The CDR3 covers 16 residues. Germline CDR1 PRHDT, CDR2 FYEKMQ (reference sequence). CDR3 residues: CASSLRRGGAGNTIYF. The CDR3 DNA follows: TGTGCCAGCAGCTTGAGGAGGGGGGGGGCTGGAAACACCATATATTTT.

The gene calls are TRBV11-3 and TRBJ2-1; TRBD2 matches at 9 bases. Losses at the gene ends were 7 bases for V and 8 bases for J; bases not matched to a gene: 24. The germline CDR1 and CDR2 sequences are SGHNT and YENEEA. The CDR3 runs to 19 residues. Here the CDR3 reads CASMPSWTSERRSGDEQFF. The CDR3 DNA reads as TGTGCCAGCATGCCCTCATGGACTAGCGAGAGGAGGAGCGGAGATGAGCAGTTCTTC.

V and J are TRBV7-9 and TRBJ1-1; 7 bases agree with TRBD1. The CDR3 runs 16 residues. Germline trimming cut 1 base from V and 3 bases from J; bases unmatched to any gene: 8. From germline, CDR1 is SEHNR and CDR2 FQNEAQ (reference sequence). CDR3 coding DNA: TGTGCCAGCAGCTTAGGGATTGGGACAGTGGACACTGAAGCTTTCTTT. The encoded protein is CASSLGIGTVDTEAFF.

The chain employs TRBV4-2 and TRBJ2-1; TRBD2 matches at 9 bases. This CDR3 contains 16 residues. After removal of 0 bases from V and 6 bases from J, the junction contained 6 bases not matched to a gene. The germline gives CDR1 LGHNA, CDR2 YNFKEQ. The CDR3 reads CASSQEVAGEGNEQFF. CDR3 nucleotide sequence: TGTGCCAGCAGCCAAGAAGTAGCGGGAGAGGGCAATGAGCAGTTCTTC.

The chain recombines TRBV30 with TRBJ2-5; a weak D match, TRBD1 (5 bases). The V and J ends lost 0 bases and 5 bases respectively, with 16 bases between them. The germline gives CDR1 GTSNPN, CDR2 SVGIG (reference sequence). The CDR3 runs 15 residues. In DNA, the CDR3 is TGTGCCTGGAGTGTAGGAATGTGGGGCGCGGAGACCCAGTACTTC. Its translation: CAWSVGMWGAETQYF.

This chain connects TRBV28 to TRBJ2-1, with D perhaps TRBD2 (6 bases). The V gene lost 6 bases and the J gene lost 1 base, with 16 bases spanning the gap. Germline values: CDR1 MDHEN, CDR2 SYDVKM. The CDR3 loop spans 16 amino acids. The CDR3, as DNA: TGTGCCAGCAGCGATCTGGCGGGACCTTCCTACAATGAGCAGTTCTTC. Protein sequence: CASSDLAGPSYNEQFF.

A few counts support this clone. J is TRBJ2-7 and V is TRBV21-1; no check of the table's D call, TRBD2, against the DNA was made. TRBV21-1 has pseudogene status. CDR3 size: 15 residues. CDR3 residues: CATPASGESSYEQYF. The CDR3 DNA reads TGTGCCACCCCAGCCTCGGGAGAAAGCTCCTACGAGCAGTACTTC.

The CDR3 region has the DNA TGTGCCAGCAGAGTTGGGACTAGCGGGATCAGCGATGAGCAGTTCTTC. It specifies CASRVGTSGISDEQFF. The chain carries TRBV11-2 and TRBJ2-1; TRBD2 agrees at 13 bases. In germline, CDR1 is SGHAT, CDR2 FQNNGV. V shed 6 bases, J shed 8 bases, and the junction held 10 bases outside the gene matches. This CDR3 region has 16 residues.